This record covers a single T cell receptor beta chain. The V gene lost 3 bases and the J gene lost 0 bases, with 5 bases spanning the gap. The CDR3 extends over 13 amino acids. Looked up from germline, CDR1 is KGHSH and CDR2 is LQKENI. Time point in this sample: baseline, week 1 (first vaccination visit). Treatment denoted: pre-vaccination baseline after standard-of-care therapy. Every donor had a new WHO grade 3 or 4 astrocytoma that was IDH1-mutant, with loss of nuclear ATRX. The sample comes from a study of a mutant IDH1 vaccine in newly diagnosed glioma. Whole-study context: Former treatment meant radiotherapy, temozolomide, or both; the majority had gotten both.

Produced via immunoSEQ multiplex PCR; TCRdb's table is partial and in-frame only. The table lists 20,000 to 25,000 clones, around 93% of them singletons. The clonotype comes from a man aged 35 to 55 with glioma. The sample in question was PBMCs, obtained from a glioma patient treated with radiotherapy, temozolomide or both. This rearrangement joins TRBV18 to TRBJ1-1; D not certain. The CDR3 sequence: CASSPQMNTEAFF. The CDR3, as DNA: TGTGCCAGCTCACCCCAGATGAACACTGAAGCTTTCTTT.